The 21 T cell receptor beta chains below come from one sample, sequenced in a study of blood T cell repertoires in COVID-19. Produced via immunoSEQ multiplex PCR; TCRdb's table is partial and in-frame only. The sample lists about 200,000 clones; 80% to 85% were seen once. The material sequenced was PBMCs or T cells enriched from blood (not recorded which). These receptor sequences come from a man aged 40-49 years who had recovered from COVID-19.

The rearrangement joins TRBV25-1 to TRBJ1-6, with TRBD1 identical over 9 bases. The germline gives CDR1 MGHDK, CDR2 SYGVNS. V lost 3 bases to trimming and J lost 10 bases; unmatched junction nucleotides: 7. CDR3 length: 15 amino acids. CDR3 in amino acids: CASSEVGTGRSPLHF. CDR3 sequence (DNA): TGTGCCAGCAGTGAGGTCGGGACAGGGAGGTCACCCCTCCACTTT.

The chain is built from TRBV19 and TRBJ1-2, with D perhaps TRBD1 (6 bases). Germline V gene data show CDR1 as LNHDA and CDR2 as SQIVND (reference sequence). V dropped 5 bases and J dropped 2 bases, with 15 bases sitting between them. The CDR3 consists of 15 residues. The CDR3 sequence: CASSSPPRGNYGYTF. DNA for the CDR3: TGTGCCAGTAGTTCCCCGCCCAGGGGAAACTATGGCTACACCTTC.

V gene TRBV7-9 combines with J gene TRBJ2-1, with 8 bases identical to TRBD2. The CDR3 spans 16 residues. From germline, CDR1 is SEHNR and CDR2 FQNEAQ (reference sequence). After removal of 6 bases from V and 3 bases from J, the junction contained 10 bases not matched to a gene. The CDR3 is CASRNPPAGVYNEQFF. CDR3 DNA sequence: TGTGCCAGCAGAAACCCCCCAGCGGGGGTCTACAATGAGCAGTTCTTC. Filled out from reference TRBV7-9 and TRBJ2-1, the complete variable domain reads DTGVSQNPRHKITKRGQNVTFRCDPISEHNRLYWYRQTLGQGPEFLTYFQNEAQLEKSRLLSDRFSAERPKGSFSTLEIQRTEQGDSAMYLCASRNPPAGVYNEQFFGPGTRLTVL.

The V call is TRBV5-1, the J call TRBJ2-3; D may be TRBD2 (5 bases). The CDR3 consists of 15 residues. With 0 bases removed from V and 1 base from J, the gap between germline ends came to 9 bases. The germline V gene encodes CDR1 SGHRS and CDR2 YFSETQ. The CDR3 here is CASSLGAGGTDTQYF. The CDR3 DNA follows: TGCGCCAGCAGCTTGGGGGCCGGGGGCACAGATACGCAGTATTTT.

This clone was recorded only once. The J gene is TRBJ1-1, the V gene TRBV5-1; a weak D match, TRBD1 (6 bases). Trimming shortened V by 0 bases and J by 3 bases, and 15 bases separated the two germline ends. Germline V CDR1 and CDR2: SGHRS, YFSETQ. This CDR3 contains 16 residues. In DNA, the CDR3 is TGCGCCAGCAGCTTGGGGGACACGCGAGGATACACTGAAGCTTTCTTT. Translated: CASSLGDTRGYTEAFF.

The rearrangement links TRBV12-3 or TRBV12-4 to TRBJ1-1; no reliable D call. V lost 6 bases and J lost 5, with 13 bases in between. The CDR3 length is 13 residues. The DNA of the CDR3 is TGTGCCAGCAGCTCCCGGGAGAGAACTGAAGCTTTCTTT. Translated, it gives CASSSRERTEAFF.

V gene TRBV11-2 combines with J gene TRBJ2-2; D possibly corresponds to TRBD2 (5 bases). The CDR3 is 17 residues long. Trimming took 5 bases from V and 7 from J, leaving 23 bases between them. CDR1 and CDR2 from the germline V gene are SGHAT and FQNNGV. The DNA of the CDR3 is TGTGCCAGCAGCCCCGCGCTGCGGGTGAGCAGCATCGGGGAGCTGTTTTTT. Its protein is CASSPALRVSSIGELFF.

The rearrangement uses TRBV9 and TRBJ1-2; TRBD1 matches at 8 bases. J gave up 4 bases and V 3 bases, and 11 bases lay outside the gene matches. This CDR3 spans 16 amino acids. Germline CDR1 and CDR2: SGDLS and YYNGEE. The CDR3 region is CASSGSTGVDVYGYTF. CDR3 in DNA: TGTGCCAGCAGCGGGTCGACAGGGGTCGACGTCTATGGCTACACCTTC.

V usage is TRBV10-1 and J usage is TRBJ2-1, with TRBD1 matching over 9 bases. The CDR3 length is 15 residues. Germline-derived CDR1 and CDR2 are WNHNN and SYGVQD (reference sequence). V was pared by 6 bases and J by 4 bases, with 7 bases of the junction left unmatched. CDR3 bases: TGCGCCAGCAGATATGGACAGGGGTGGTACAATGAGCAGTTCTTC. Translation: CASRYGQGWYNEQFF.

This clone was seen only a few times. The chain employs TRBV5-1 and TRBJ1-2; D not certain. Between the trimmed V and J ends, which lost 0 bases and 4 bases, there was a span of 10 bases. The length of the CDR3 is 14 residues. Germline V lookup: CDR1 SGHRS, CDR2 YFSETQ. The CDR3 region is CASSLGQATYGYTF. In DNA form, the CDR3 reads TGCGCCAGCAGCTTGGGTCAGGCTACCTATGGCTACACCTTC. Complete variable domain (other parts from reference TRBV5-1 and TRBJ1-2): KAGVTQTPRYLIKTRGQQVTLSCSPISGHRSVSWYQQTPGQGLQFLFEYFSETQRNKGNFPGRFSGRQFSNSRSEMNVSTLELGDSALYLCASSLGQATYGYTFGSGTRLTVV.

The V call is TRBV14, the J call TRBJ2-3; 9 bases are shared with TRBD2. V trimming: 0 bases; J trimming: 4 bases; junction bases outside the gene matches: 5. The CDR3 sequence is 16 residues long. CDR1 and CDR2 (germline): SGHDN, FVKESK. Here the CDR3 reads CASSQDTRLAADTQYF. The CDR3 coding sequence is TGTGCCAGCAGCCAAGATACACGACTAGCGGCAGATACGCAGTATTTT.

This clone was counted a few times. The chain couples TRBV29-1 to TRBJ1-1; 7 bases map to TRBD1. CDR1 SQVTM and CDR2 ANQGSEA come from the germline V gene. There are 12 residues in the CDR3. After removal of 7 bases from V and 5 bases from J, the junction contained 7 bases not matched to a gene. In DNA form, the CDR3 reads TGCAGCGCTACAGGGGTTGGGACTGAAGCTTTCTTT. It yields the protein CSATGVGTEAFF.

The chain couples TRBV3-1 (or the pseudogene TRBV3-2) to TRBJ1-6; 10 nucleotides match TRBD1. This CDR3 is 15 amino acids long. Germline V gene sequence: CDR1 LGHDT, CDR2 YNNKEL (reference sequence). J gave up 11 bases and V 4 bases, and 8 bases lay outside the gene matches. The CDR3 loop reads CASSRTGTGVPPLHF. The CDR3 DNA follows: TGTGCCAGCAGCCGGACAGGGACAGGGGTTCCACCCCTCCACTTT.

The chain has TRBV15 and TRBJ1-2; 12 nucleotides align to TRBD1. V was pared by 0 bases and J by 7 bases, with 9 bases of the junction left unmatched. Germline V lookup: CDR1 LNHNV, CDR2 YYDKDF (reference sequence). The CDR3 is 17 amino acids. Here the CDR3 DNA reads TGTGCCACCAGCAGAGAACCGAGGGACAGGGGGCATTTTGGCTACACCTTC. Encoded protein: CATSREPRDRGHFGYTF.

The gene calls are TRBV7-3 and TRBJ2-2; 8 nucleotides match TRBD2. Germline assignment: CDR1 SGHTA and CDR2 FQGTGA. The CDR3 contains 17 residues. With 5 bases clipped from V and 6 bases from J, the junction kept 14 bases outside the gene matches. Written as DNA, the CDR3 is TGTGCCAGCAGCCCTTCCGGGACTAGGCTAATCGCCGGGGAGCTGTTTTTT. As protein: CASSPSGTRLIAGELFF.

This clone was counted a few times. This chain joins TRBV6-5 and TRBJ2-7; 12 bases align to TRBD1. The CDR3 runs 13 residues. V lost 10 bases to trimming and J lost 5 bases; unmatched junction nucleotides: 6. In germline, CDR1 is MNHEY, CDR2 SVGAGI. The CDR3: CATRDRGRNEQYF. The CDR3 DNA follows: TGTGCCACCCGGGACAGGGGGCGTAACGAGCAGTACTTC.

V usage is TRBV5-1 and J usage is TRBJ2-5, with TRBD2 matching 10 bases. From germline, CDR1 is SGHRS and CDR2 YFSETQ. This CDR3 has 16 amino acids. With 5 bases clipped from V and 4 bases from J, the junction kept 11 bases outside the gene matches. In nucleotides, the CDR3 is TGCGCCAGCAGTTATCAACCCAGCGGGGGGGTAGAGACCCAGTACTTC. Encoded protein: CASSYQPSGGVETQYF.

The chain links TRBV11-2 to TRBJ1-2, with a tentative D call TRBD1 (5 bases). The CDR3 has 14 residues. Trimming took 5 bases from V and 4 from J, leaving 14 bases between them. Germline-derived CDR1 and CDR2 are SGHAT and FQNNGV. CDR3 DNA: TGTGCCAGCAGCGTAACCAGGGATAGCTATGGCTACACCTTC. This translates into CASSVTRDSYGYTF.

J is TRBJ1-4 and V is TRBV10-3, with 7 bases identical to TRBD1. Looked up from germline, CDR1 is ENHRY and CDR2 is SYGVKD. The CDR3 has 13 residues. Losses at the gene ends were 4 bases for V and 10 bases for J; bases not matched to a gene: 6. The CDR3 spells CAISGQGEGKLFF. The CDR3 nucleotides are TGTGCCATCAGTGGACAGGGAGAAGGAAAACTGTTTTTT.

The rearrangement uses TRBV4-2 and TRBJ2-7; 11 bases align to TRBD1. This CDR3 is built from 14 residues. The germline gives CDR1 LGHNA, CDR2 YNFKEQ. Trimming cost V 0 bases and J 6 bases; bases outside gene matches: 1. Here the CDR3 reads CASSQEGTGGEQYF. The CDR3 DNA reads as TGTGCCAGCAGCCAAGAGGGGACAGGGGGCGAGCAGTACTTC.

The V call is TRBV3-1 (or the pseudogene TRBV3-2), the J call TRBJ2-2; D is unresolved. V was trimmed by 4 bases and J by 10 bases, leaving 13 bases between them. Per the germline V gene, CDR1 is LGHDT and CDR2 is YNNKEL (reference sequence). The CDR3 loop spans 13 amino acids. The CDR3 DNA follows: TGTGCCAGCAGCCTCCGCTTGGGCGCGGAGCTGTTTTTT. This translates into CASSLRLGAELFF.